The 26 T cell receptor beta chains in this list originate from one sample, sequenced in a study of cytomegalovirus exposure and HLA in healthy donors. PCR employed 60 Vbeta and 13 Jbeta primers. Clones were sequenced by immunoSEQ multiplex PCR, and TCRdb holds only the in-frame ones, with some missing. This table holds around 84,000 clones, roughly four fifths found once. Sequencing input: PBMCs. These receptors all come from a human donor in good health.

The V call is TRBV11-2, the J call TRBJ2-2; D possibly corresponds to TRBD2 (6 bases). There are 14 residues in the CDR3. Trimming removed 2 bases from V and 6 bases from J, with 10 bases in between. CDR1 is SGHAT, CDR2 FQNNGV, per germline. The CDR3 sequence is CASSLIGEAGELFF. The DNA for the CDR3 is TGTGCCAGCAGCTTAATAGGGGAGGCCGGGGAGCTGTTTTTT.

This clone was seen only once. The chain recombines TRBV9 with TRBJ1-1; D remains ambiguous. The CDR3 has 12 residues. V was cut by 7 bases and J by 3 bases, with 10 bases left in between. In germline, CDR1 is SGDLS, CDR2 YYNGEE. CDR3 sequence (DNA): TGTGCCAGCTCCCCCGGGGACACTGAAGCTTTCTTT. As protein: CASSPGDTEAFF.

The genes are TRBV5-6 and TRBJ1-4, with D unclear. The germline V and J ends were trimmed by 2 bases and 5 bases, with 4 bases remaining between them. From germline, CDR1 is SGHDT and CDR2 YYEEEE. This CDR3 is 12 amino acids long. The CDR3 nucleotides read TGTGCCAGCAGCTTAATAAATGAAAAACTGTTTTTT. Its translation is CASSLINEKLFF.

This clone was recorded a few times. V is TRBV7-2 and J is TRBJ1-1, with unresolved D. V was clipped by 3 bases and J by 5 bases, with 10 bases between them. Germline V gene sequence: CDR1 SGHTA, CDR2 FQGNSA. The CDR3 has 13 amino acids. CDR3 protein: CASSFGRDTEAFF. CDR3 nucleotide sequence: TGTGCCAGCAGCTTCGGCCGGGATACTGAAGCTTTCTTT.

The rearrangement uses TRBV5-4 and TRBJ2-1; D remains unclear. The V gene's germline CDR1 is SGHNT and CDR2 YYREEE (reference sequence). The length of the CDR3 is 14 residues. V lost 3 bases and J 8 bases, leaving 15 bases between the germline ends. Here the CDR3 reads CASSSKQILDEQFF. CDR3 nucleotide sequence: TGTGCCAGCAGCTCGAAGCAAATCCTCGATGAGCAGTTCTTC. Filled out from reference TRBV5-4 and TRBJ2-1, the complete variable domain reads ETGVTQSPTHLIKTRGQQVTLRCSSQSGHNTVSWYQQALGQGPQFIFQYYREEENGRGNFPPRFSGLQFPNYSSELNVNALELDDSALYLCASSSKQILDEQFFGPGTRLTVL.

This clone has a single count. V and J are TRBV30 and TRBJ2-3, with TRBD2 matching over 11 bases. The CDR3 is 17 residues long. V lost 2 bases, J lost 0 bases, and 7 bases stayed unmatched. The germline CDR1 and CDR2 sequences are GTSNPN and SVGIG (reference sequence). CDR3 DNA: TGTGCCTGGAGTCCCTTACTAGCGGGGGAGAGCACAGATACGCAGTATTTT. Its protein product is CAWSPLLAGESTDTQYF.

V usage is TRBV5-1 and J usage is TRBJ1-1; no definite D call. CDR3 length equals 13 residues. Trimming took off 2 bases at V and 1 base at J, with 6 bases between the two ends. Looked up from germline, CDR1 is SGHRS and CDR2 is YFSETQ. The CDR3 loop reads CASSFDWNTEAFF. The CDR3 nucleotides are TGCGCCAGCAGCTTTGACTGGAACACTGAAGCTTTCTTT. Variable domain in full (rest from reference TRBV5-1 and TRBJ1-1): KAGVTQTPRYLIKTRGQQVTLSCSPISGHRSVSWYQQTPGQGLQFLFEYFSETQRNKGNFPGRFSGRQFSNSRSEMNVSTLELGDSALYLCASSFDWNTEAFFGQGTRLTVV.

The chain employs TRBV5-1 and TRBJ2-1; 10 nucleotides agree with TRBD2. The CDR3 runs to 15 residues. The V and J ends lost 3 bases and 9 bases, in that order; junction bases with no gene match: 9. Germline V gives CDR1 SGHRS, CDR2 YFSETQ. This CDR3 is CASSSLLAGNGEQFF. CDR3 nucleotides: TGCGCCAGCAGCTCCCTACTAGCGGGGAATGGTGAGCAGTTCTTC.

The chain is built from TRBV30 and TRBJ2-1; no reliable D call. V lost 4 bases and J 4 bases, leaving 11 bases between the germline ends. CDR3 length equals 13 residues. The germline V gene encodes CDR1 GTSNPN and CDR2 SVGIG (reference sequence). The CDR3 DNA reads as TGTGCCTGGAATGGTTTACGGTACAATGAGCAGTTCTTC. This codes for CAWNGLRYNEQFF.

This chain links TRBV4-1 with TRBJ2-1; 11 bases are a match to TRBD1. The ends lost 0 bases at V and 8 bases at J; junction bases unmatched: 6. CDR3 length: 16 amino acids. The germline V gene encodes CDR1 MGHRA and CDR2 YSYEKL. The CDR3 DNA follows: TGCGCCAGCAGCCAAGATGGACAGGGGGCGTCCGATGAGCAGTTCTTC. Translated, it gives CASSQDGQGASDEQFF.

This rearrangement joins TRBV2 to TRBJ1-5; 11 bases line up with TRBD1. The CDR3 sequence is 18 residues long. V was clipped by 6 bases and J by 0 bases; unmatched bases: 10. Germline values: CDR1 SNHLY, CDR2 FYNNEI. The CDR3 DNA is TGTGCCAGCAGCAGGGACAGGGGGTCCCTTTATAGCAATCAGCCCCAGCATTTT. Translated: CASSRDRGSLYSNQPQHF.

This chain joins TRBV7-2 and TRBJ1-5; no reliable D call. The V end lost 4 bases, the J end lost 3 bases, and 4 bases lay between the germline ends. Germline V gene lookup returns CDR1 SGHTA and CDR2 FQGNSA. This CDR3 is 12 amino acids long. The CDR3 DNA reads TGTGCCAGCAGCTACAACAATCAGCCCCAGCATTTT. Its protein product is CASSYNNQPQHF.

This clone appeared once. The rearrangement links TRBV19 to TRBJ2-1, with 10 bases aligning to TRBD2. Germline CDR1 and CDR2: LNHDA and SQIVND (reference sequence). The CDR3 covers 16 residues. V dropped 4 bases and J dropped 2; count of bases not matched to a gene: 5. The CDR3 loop reads CASSKSGGATYNEQFF. DNA for the CDR3: TGTGCCAGTAGTAAAAGCGGGGGGGCAACCTACAATGAGCAGTTCTTC.

The chain links TRBV6-1 to TRBJ2-7; weak D call: TRBD2 (7 bases). CDR3 length equals 15 residues. V gave up 3 bases and J gave up 2 bases, with 14 bases separating them. Germline V gene data show CDR1 as MNHNS and CDR2 as SASEGT. CDR3 in DNA: TGTGCCAGCAGTGAGGGGGGGCCCCAAACCTACGAGCAGTACTTC. As protein: CASSEGGPQTYEQYF.

The chain joins TRBV7-2 to TRBJ1-5, with D possibly being TRBD1 (6 bases). The CDR3 runs to 17 residues. The V and J ends lost 4 bases and 8 bases respectively, with 24 bases between them. Germline V gene data show CDR1 as SGHTA and CDR2 as FQGNSA. The CDR3 reads CASSWDISGAAEKPQHF. Here the CDR3 DNA reads TGTGCCAGCAGCTGGGACATAAGCGGGGCTGCGGAGAAGCCCCAGCATTTT.

The sample holds one count of this clone. This chain connects TRBV18 to TRBJ2-1; 12 bases match TRBD2. The CDR3 length is 15 residues. Germline loops: CDR1 KGHSH, CDR2 LQKENI. The V segment lost 7 bases and the J segment 5 bases; nucleotides outside the gene matches: 6. CDR3: CASYRTSGVDNEQFF. CDR3 nucleotide sequence: TGTGCCAGCTACCGGACTAGCGGGGTAGACAATGAGCAGTTCTTC.

The V gene is TRBV12-5, the J gene TRBJ2-1; TRBD2 agrees at 10 bases. Trimming at V came to 8 bases and at J to 3 bases, leaving 1 base not matched to a gene. The CDR3 length is 13 residues. CDR1 and CDR2 (germline): LGHNT, FRNRAP. The CDR3 sequence: CASLAGDYNEQFF. CDR3 DNA: TGTGCTAGTCTAGCGGGGGACTACAATGAGCAGTTCTTC.

The chain carries TRBV6-5 and TRBJ1-5; the match to TRBD1 covers 7 bases. With 6 bases clipped from V and 7 bases from J, the junction kept 9 bases outside the gene matches. CDR3 size: 14 residues. Germline lookup yields CDR1 MNHEY and CDR2 SVGAGI. CDR3 bases: TGTGCCAGCAGCCGGACAGGTTGGGGACAGCCCCAGCATTTT. As protein: CASSRTGWGQPQHF.

The DNA for the CDR3 is TGTGCCTGGAGTGAAGACAGGGGGTATTACTTC. Its protein is CAWSEDRGYYF. This sequence joins TRBV30 and TRBJ2-7; the match to TRBD1 covers 9 bases. Germline lookup yields CDR1 GTSNPN and CDR2 SVGIG (reference sequence). The CDR3 has 11 residues. V lost 1 base to trimming and J lost 13 bases; unmatched junction nucleotides: 5.

A single count supports this clone. The CDR3: CASSLAWTSPQETQYF. The DNA of the CDR3 is TGTGCCAGCAGCTTAGCCTGGACTAGCCCACAAGAGACCCAGTACTTC. The V gene is TRBV7-6, the J gene TRBJ2-5; 8 nucleotides match TRBD2. Germline assignment: CDR1 SGHVS and CDR2 FNYEAQ. The trim removed 0 bases at V and 2 bases at J, leaving 5 bases unmatched. The CDR3 extends over 16 amino acids.

This clone was counted between two and nine times. CDR3 sequence reads: CASSETGATEAFF. CDR3 nucleotides: TGCGCCAGCAGCGAAACAGGGGCCACTGAAGCTTTCTTT. V is TRBV5-1 and J is TRBJ1-1; 7 bases match TRBD1. The germline V gene encodes CDR1 SGHRS and CDR2 YFSETQ. The V and J ends lost 4 bases and 4 bases, in that order; junction bases with no gene match: 4. The CDR3 totals 13 residues.

The genes are TRBV5-4 and TRBJ1-2, with 7 bases lining up with TRBD1. From germline, CDR1 is SGHNT and CDR2 YYREEE (reference sequence). This CDR3 is 13 amino acids long. The V segment lost 3 bases and the J segment 4 bases; nucleotides outside the gene matches: 3. In DNA form, the CDR3 reads TGTGCCAGCAGCTCGACAGGGATCTATGGCTACACCTTC. This gives the protein CASSSTGIYGYTF.

V gene TRBV7-9 combines with J gene TRBJ2-3; D is undetermined. CDR1 is SEHNR, CDR2 FQNEAQ, per germline (reference sequence). The CDR3 extends over 15 amino acids. Trimming removed 5 bases at V and 0 bases at J, with 12 bases between. The CDR3 is CASSRTVTSTDTQYF. CDR3 nucleotides: TGTGCCAGCAGCCGTACAGTTACTAGCACAGATACGCAGTATTTT.

This chain joins TRBV6-1 and TRBJ1-1; 8 bases align to TRBD1. Germline V gives CDR1 MNHNS, CDR2 SASEGT. This CDR3 is built from 15 residues. Trimming removed 6 bases from V and 1 base from J; junction bases left unmatched: 7. DNA of the CDR3: TGTGCCAGCAGGAACCAGGGGGCGGGGAACACTGAAGCTTTCTTT. It encodes CASRNQGAGNTEAFF.

V gene TRBV9 combines with J gene TRBJ2-1, with 10 bases lining up with TRBD1. Germline trimming cut 2 bases from V and 7 bases from J; bases unmatched to any gene: 12. The CDR3 loop spans 17 amino acids. Germline assignment: CDR1 SGDLS and CDR2 YYNGEE. In DNA, the CDR3 is TGTGCCAGCAGCGTCCTCCACGGACAGGGGGTCATGAATGAGCAGTTCTTC. It is translated as CASSVLHGQGVMNEQFF.

The J gene is TRBJ2-7, the V gene TRBV11-2; 8 bases are shared with TRBD2. V lost 3 bases, J lost 7 bases, and 11 bases stayed unmatched. The CDR3 is 15 residues long. Germline V CDR1 and CDR2: SGHAT, FQNNGV. CDR3 region: CASSFSGTRSTEQYF. CDR3 bases: TGTGCCAGCAGCTTTTCAGGGACTAGATCGACTGAGCAGTACTTC. The full variable domain, completed using reference TRBV11-2 and TRBJ2-7, is EAGVAQSPRYKIIEKRQSVAFWCNPISGHATLYWYQQILGQGPKLLIQFQNNGVVDDSQLPKDRFSAERLKGVDSTLKIQPAKLEDSAVYLCASSFSGTRSTEQYFGPGTRLTVT.